This T cell receptor (beta chain) was documented in a study of blood T cell repertoires in COVID-19. Study in general: The cDNA or gDNA used as material had been derived from T cells, B-cell-depleted T cells, or PBMCs.

Generated by immunoSEQ multiplex PCR, the TCRdb table keeps only in-frame clones and is missing some. The sample lists about 210,000 clones, around 81% seen once, with around 8.9% in the top ten. This CDR3 has 15 residues. Per germline, CDR1 SGHVS and CDR2 FNYEAQ. Trimming removed 0 bases from V and 7 bases from J, with 15 bases in between. The study drew participants aged about 18 to 89 years from 24 US areas. Material for sequencing was PBMCs or T cells enriched from blood (not recorded which). The receptor comes from a woman between 45 and 65 years old with acute COVID-19. V is TRBV7-6 and J is TRBJ1-2; D is perhaps TRBD1 (5 bases). Here the CDR3 reads CASSLARQQGGGYTF. The CDR3 nucleotides read TGTGCCAGCAGCTTAGCGCGACAGCAAGGCGGTGGCTACACCTTC.